Each of the 28 T cell receptor beta chains below was sequenced from the same sample in a study of blood T cell repertoires in COVID-19. Clones were read by immunoSEQ multiplex PCR, and TCRdb kept only the in-frame ones, dropping some. The table shows more than 200,000 clones, with about 85% occurring only once. Input material: peripheral blood. Source of these receptors: a man in his forties with acute or convalescent COVID-19.

The CDR3 nucleotides are TGCAGCGTTGTCGGGACAGATAGCAATCAGCCCCAGCATTTT. It is translated as CSVVGTDSNQPQHF. The chain combines TRBV29-1 with TRBJ1-5; 7 bases are shared with TRBD1. Germline CDR1 reads SQVTM; CDR2 reads ANQGSEA. V shed 4 bases, J shed 0 bases, and the junction held 3 bases outside the gene matches. This CDR3 has 14 amino acids. Full variable domain (remainder filled in from reference TRBV29-1 and TRBJ1-5): SAVISQKPSRDICQRGTSLTIQCQVDSQVTMMFWYRQQPGQSLTLIATANQGSEATYESGFVIDKFPISRPNLTFSTLTVSNMSPEDSSIYLCSVVGTDSNQPQHFGDGTRLSIL.

The chain is built from TRBV7-6 and TRBJ2-1; D might be TRBD2 (6 bases). The CDR3 runs to 16 residues. Germline CDR1 and CDR2: SGHVS and FNYEAQ. The V end was cut by 4 bases, the J end by 9 bases, with 22 bases between. Here the CDR3 reads CASSSIIGRTIIEQFF. The CDR3 nucleotides read TGTGCCAGCAGCTCTATTATAGGCAGGACTATAATTGAGCAGTTCTTC.

V is TRBV5-4 and J is TRBJ2-5; D might be TRBD2 (5 bases). Trimming pared 5 bases from V and 4 bases from J, leaving 15 bases between. CDR1 is SGHNT and CDR2 is YYREEE in the germline V gene (reference sequence). The CDR3 consists of 14 residues. The CDR3 DNA reads TGTGCCAGCAGTTCTGGGTTGGACTCAGAGACCCAGTACTTC. Protein product: CASSSGLDSETQYF.

This chain links TRBV6-6 with TRBJ2-7; possibly TRBD1 for D (7 bases). V was clipped by 5 bases and J by 5 bases, with 19 bases between them. This CDR3 region has 15 residues. Germline loops: CDR1 MNHNY, CDR2 SVGAGI (reference sequence). CDR3 sequence: CASSRTVEGANEQYF. The DNA for the CDR3 is TGTGCCAGCAGTCGAACCGTGGAGGGGGCCAACGAGCAGTACTTC.

J is TRBJ2-5 and V is TRBV28, with 8 positions matching TRBD1. V dropped 7 bases and J dropped 4; count of bases not matched to a gene: 5. This CDR3 has 13 residues. The germline gives CDR1 MDHEN, CDR2 SYDVKM. The CDR3 protein is CASKRQGLETQYF. CDR3 DNA sequence: TGTGCCAGCAAGCGACAGGGGTTAGAGACCCAGTACTTC.

J is TRBJ2-3 and V is TRBV6-5, with TRBD2 matching over 15 bases. V shed 4 bases and J 1 base; nucleotides not matched to a gene: 0. Per the germline V gene, CDR1 is MNHEY and CDR2 is SVGAGI. The CDR3 has 16 amino acids. CDR3 protein: CASSWTSGGGTDTQYF. The CDR3 DNA follows: TGTGCCAGCAGTTGGACTAGCGGGGGGGGCACAGATACGCAGTATTTT.

The chain's CDR3 is CASSPGGATNEKLFF. DNA of the CDR3: TGCGCCAGCAGCCCTGGGGGGGCGACTAATGAAAAACTGTTTTTT. The V and J genes are TRBV4-3 and TRBJ1-4, with a tentative D call TRBD1 (6 bases). Deletions cut 4 bases from V and 2 bases from J, with 11 bases between. This CDR3 has 15 residues. Germline CDR1 LGHNA, CDR2 YSLEER.

The chain joins TRBV27 to TRBJ2-1, with a tentative D call TRBD1 (6 bases). The CDR3 length is 15 residues. The germline V gene encodes CDR1 MNHEY and CDR2 SMNVEV (reference sequence). Trimming cost V 1 base and J 6 bases, with 13 bases left between them. The CDR3 loop is CASSLYRVGANEQFF. CDR3 bases: TGTGCCAGCAGTTTATATCGGGTGGGGGCCAATGAGCAGTTCTTC.

The chain employs TRBV5-1 and TRBJ2-2; D is perhaps TRBD2 (6 bases). The V end was cut by 3 bases, the J end by 7 bases, with 19 bases between. The CDR3 totals 16 residues. Germline lookup yields CDR1 SGHRS and CDR2 YFSETQ. CDR3 in amino acids: CASSSGTHPKGGELFF. The CDR3 bases are TGCGCCAGCAGCTCCGGGACTCATCCCAAGGGCGGGGAGCTGTTTTTT. The variable domain in full, completed from reference TRBV5-1 and TRBJ2-2, reads KAGVTQTPRYLIKTRGQQVTLSCSPISGHRSVSWYQQTPGQGLQFLFEYFSETQRNKGNFPGRFSGRQFSNSRSEMNVSTLELGDSALYLCASSSGTHPKGGELFFGEGSRLTVL.

This chain links TRBV30 with TRBJ1-4; 9 nucleotides match TRBD1. The CDR3 length is 12 residues. V lost 5 bases, J lost 8 bases, and 3 bases stayed unmatched. Germline V gene data show CDR1 as GTSNPN and CDR2 as SVGIG (reference sequence). CDR3 DNA: TGTGCCTGGCGCGGACAGGGGGAAAAACTGTTTTTT. Protein sequence: CAWRGQGEKLFF.

The chain couples TRBV25-1 to TRBJ1-2; possible D gene TRBD1, 6 bases. V was cut by 3 bases and J by 4 bases, with 9 bases left in between. The CDR3 runs to 13 residues. The germline V gene encodes CDR1 MGHDK and CDR2 SYGVNS. The CDR3 nucleotides are TGTGCCAGCAGTGAGCAGACAGGCTATGGCTACACCTTC. Its protein product is CASSEQTGYGYTF.

The rearrangement uses TRBV19 and TRBJ2-5, with 7 bases lining up with TRBD2. The CDR3 runs 15 residues. V lost 3 bases and J lost 4; bases outside the gene matches: 8. The germline V gene encodes CDR1 LNHDA and CDR2 SQIVND (reference sequence). CDR3 in amino acids: CASSMAERGRETQYF. CDR3 DNA sequence: TGTGCCAGTAGTATGGCGGAGCGGGGCCGAGAGACCCAGTACTTC.

The chain links TRBV5-5 to TRBJ2-6; the D gene is possibly TRBD1 (5 bases). CDR1 SGHKS and CDR2 YYEKEE come from the germline V gene (reference sequence). Between the trimmed V and J ends, which lost 2 bases and 4 bases, there was a span of 10 bases. The CDR3 totals 15 residues. DNA for the CDR3: TGTGCCAGCAGCTTCGACTGGACAGGGGCCAACGTCCTGACTTTC. Translated: CASSFDWTGANVLTF.

The chain joins TRBV13 to TRBJ1-2; D is uncertain. Germline CDR1 PRHDT, CDR2 FYEKMQ (reference sequence). The V end was cut by 5 bases, the J end by 2 bases, with 3 bases between. This CDR3 contains 11 residues. CDR3 nucleotide sequence: TGTGCCAGCAGCCGGAACTATGGCTACACCTTC. Protein sequence: CASSRNYGYTF.

J is TRBJ1-5 and V is TRBV5-1; 7 nucleotides agree with TRBD1. The length of the CDR3 is 16 residues. Per the germline V gene, CDR1 is SGHRS and CDR2 is YFSETQ. V was clipped by 6 bases and J by 1 base; unmatched bases: 10. The CDR3 bases are TGCGCCAGCATCGCACAGGGGTTGATGAGCAATCAGCCCCAGCATTTT. This sequence encodes CASIAQGLMSNQPQHF.

This chain joins TRBV5-1 and TRBJ1-2; 7 nucleotides line up with TRBD1. The germline CDR1 and CDR2 sequences are SGHRS and YFSETQ. The CDR3 has 17 amino acids. Unmatched junction bases numbered 14, after V lost 0 bases and J lost 6 bases. CDR3 sequence (DNA): TGCGCCAGCAGCTTGGCCTCAAGACAGGGTACCGTCGATGGCTACACCTTC. This encodes CASSLASRQGTVDGYTF.

CDR3 region: CASSLGEASYEQYF. CDR3 bases: TGTGCCAGCAGCTTAGGGGAGGCCTCCTACGAGCAGTACTTC. The chain employs TRBV7-9 and TRBJ2-7; D possibly corresponds to TRBD2 (6 bases). Deletions cut 1 base from V and 0 bases from J, with 7 bases between. CDR1 and CDR2 (germline): SEHNR, FQNEAQ (reference sequence). The CDR3 runs 14 residues.

The chain uses TRBV6-1 and TRBJ1-4; TRBD1 agrees at 8 bases. The V and J ends lost 4 bases and 4 bases, in that order; junction bases with no gene match: 11. Germline CDR1 and CDR2: MNHNS and SASEGT. This CDR3 is built from 17 residues. CDR3 sequence (DNA): TGTGCCAGCAGTGCTGCAGGGGGCCTCGCGGGTAATGAAAAACTGTTTTTT. Amino acids: CASSAAGGLAGNEKLFF.

The chain has TRBV3-1 (or the pseudogene TRBV3-2) and TRBJ2-1, with no clear D. Trimming took 1 base from V and 0 from J, leaving 10 bases between them. CDR1 is LGHDT and CDR2 is YNNKEL in the germline V gene (reference sequence). CDR3 size: 16 residues. The CDR3 region is CASSQVAKSSYNEQFF. For the CDR3, the DNA is TGTGCCAGCAGCCAAGTAGCAAAAAGCTCCTACAATGAGCAGTTCTTC.

The chain employs TRBV19 and TRBJ2-7, with 9 positions matching TRBD1. Per germline, CDR1 LNHDA and CDR2 SQIVND (reference sequence). J was trimmed by 5 bases and V by 3 bases; bases with no gene match: 8. This CDR3 region has 15 residues. CDR3 coding DNA: TGTGCCAGTAGTATGGTTGGGACAGGGTCGGACGAGCAGTACTTC. It codes for CASSMVGTGSDEQYF.

This clone was seen only a few times. This CDR3 reads CASSDAGEGREQYF. The CDR3 DNA follows: TGCGCCAGCAGTGACGCAGGGGAGGGCCGCGAGCAGTACTTC. The rearrangement links TRBV10-1 to TRBJ2-7; possibly TRBD2 for D (7 bases). The CDR3 is 14 amino acids. Deletions cut 3 bases from V and 6 bases from J, with 15 bases between. Germline V CDR1 and CDR2: WNHNN, SYGVQD (reference sequence).

The V call is TRBV6-5, the J call TRBJ1-1, with D perhaps TRBD1 (5 bases). V was clipped by 8 bases and J by 10 bases, with 11 bases between them. Germline-derived CDR1 and CDR2 are MNHEY and SVGAGI. The CDR3 length is 10 residues. CDR3 protein: CASGKGVAFF. CDR3 nucleotides: TGTGCCAGCGGGAAAGGGGTAGCTTTCTTT.

This chain joins TRBV27 and TRBJ2-5, with TRBD2 matching over 8 bases. The CDR3 is 15 amino acids. Germline-derived CDR1 and CDR2 are MNHEY and SMNVEV (reference sequence). The ends lost 0 bases at V and 7 bases at J; junction bases unmatched: 7. The CDR3 loop reads CASSLSRAGVGTQYF. The CDR3, as DNA: TGTGCCAGCAGTTTATCCAGAGCGGGAGTGGGGACCCAGTACTTC.

This rearrangement joins TRBV6-5 to TRBJ2-5, with no clear D. Germline V gene sequence: CDR1 MNHEY, CDR2 SVGAGI. The CDR3 spans 11 residues. With 6 bases removed from V and 1 base from J, the gap between germline ends came to 3 bases. The chain's CDR3 is CASSIQETQYF. The CDR3 region has the DNA TGTGCCAGCAGCATCCAAGAGACCCAGTACTTC.

This rearrangement joins TRBV19 to TRBJ2-1; tentative D call: TRBD2 (5 bases). The germline V gene has CDR1 LNHDA and CDR2 SQIVND (reference sequence). V gave up 5 bases and J gave up 9 bases, with 23 bases separating them. This CDR3 has 16 residues. The CDR3 sequence: CASSSALGLSRGEQFF. The DNA for the CDR3 is TGTGCCAGTAGTTCGGCCCTAGGGCTGTCCCGGGGTGAGCAGTTCTTC.

This chain links TRBV27 with TRBJ2-7; a possible D gene is TRBD2 (6 bases). V was pared by 2 bases and J by 2 bases, with 10 bases between. This CDR3 has 14 residues. Per germline, CDR1 MNHEY and CDR2 SMNVEV (reference sequence). The CDR3: CASSLVAGPYEQYF. The CDR3 DNA is TGTGCCAGCAGTTTAGTCGCGGGGCCCTACGAGCAGTACTTC.

Only one count was recorded for this clone. J is TRBJ2-4 and V is TRBV27, with a possible D match to TRBD1 (6 bases). This CDR3 has 16 residues. Trimming shortened V by 8 bases and J by 8 bases, and 25 bases separated the two germline ends. Germline V gene lookup returns CDR1 MNHEY and CDR2 SMNVEV (reference sequence). The CDR3 is CASQSRPDRFMDIQYF. The CDR3 bases are TGTGCCAGCCAGTCCCGTCCCGACAGGTTTATGGACATTCAGTACTTC.

The genes are TRBV10-3 and TRBJ1-5, with TRBD1 matching 10 bases. The V and J ends lost 0 bases and 0 bases, in that order; junction bases with no gene match: 8. The CDR3 extends over 19 amino acids. Germline V gene data show CDR1 as ENHRY and CDR2 as SYGVKD. CDR3 protein: CAISESGDRGRDSNQPQHF. CDR3 in DNA: TGTGCCATCAGTGAGTCGGGGGACAGGGGAAGGGATAGCAATCAGCCCCAGCATTTT.